Presented here are 13 T cell receptor beta chains from one specimen sequenced in a study of blood T cell repertoires in COVID-19. The assay was immunoSEQ multiplex PCR, and TCRdb's table has in-frame clones only and misses some. The sample yields hundreds of thousands of clones, over 80% seen once. The sequencing sample was made of peripheral blood. Receptors were obtained from a young woman with COVID-19, enrolled during active disease.

V gene TRBV28 combines with J gene TRBJ1-2; D unclear. This CDR3 spans 13 amino acids. Per germline, CDR1 MDHEN and CDR2 SYDVKM. The ends were cut back, 3 bases at V and 7 bases at J, with 12 bases in the middle. CDR3: CASSLGGHRGYTF. The DNA of the CDR3 is TGTGCCAGCAGTTTGGGAGGGCACCGTGGCTACACCTTC.

This clone has more than one count but fewer than ten. The V call is TRBV18, the J call TRBJ2-7; maybe TRBD1 (6 bases). V shed 4 bases and J shed 6 bases, with 13 bases lying between them. This CDR3 contains 13 residues. Germline V gene lookup returns CDR1 KGHSH and CDR2 LQKENI. The CDR3 protein is CASSLTGRGEQYF. As DNA, the CDR3 is TGTGCCAGCTCACTTACAGGGCGCGGCGAGCAGTACTTC.

V usage is TRBV28 and J usage is TRBJ1-1; D is unclear. Germline V gene lookup returns CDR1 MDHEN and CDR2 SYDVKM. Trimming took 3 bases from V and 6 from J, leaving 17 bases between them. CDR3 length: 15 amino acids. The CDR3 spells CASSFPQGRWAEAFF. CDR3 in DNA: TGTGCCAGCAGTTTCCCACAAGGGAGGTGGGCTGAAGCTTTCTTT.

The chain has TRBV11-2 and TRBJ2-1; 7 bases agree with TRBD1. The germline CDR1 and CDR2 sequences are SGHAT and FQNNGV. The CDR3 length is 17 residues. With 0 bases clipped from V and 0 bases from J, the junction kept 5 bases outside the gene matches. The CDR3 bases are TGTGCCAGCAGCTTAGATCTGGGACAGAGCTCCTACAATGAGCAGTTCTTC. Translating it yields CASSLDLGQSSYNEQFF.

The CDR3 nucleotides read TGTGCCAGTAGCCGGGACAGGGGGGCAGATACGCAGTATTTT. Translated, it gives CASSRDRGADTQYF. The chain links TRBV19 to TRBJ2-3; 11 nucleotides align to TRBD1. The germline CDR1 and CDR2 sequences are LNHDA and SQIVND (reference sequence). This CDR3 region has 14 residues. With 6 bases clipped from V and 4 bases from J, the junction kept 3 bases outside the gene matches.

The rearrangement joins TRBV5-5 to TRBJ1-5; 11 bases match TRBD1. Germline lookup yields CDR1 SGHKS and CDR2 YYEKEE (reference sequence). V shed 4 bases and J 2 bases; nucleotides not matched to a gene: 8. CDR3 length equals 17 residues. The CDR3 loop reads CASSVYPGQGGNQPQHF. DNA of the CDR3: TGTGCCAGCAGCGTATACCCGGGACAGGGGGGCAATCAGCCCCAGCATTTT.

The CDR3 protein is CASSLWIGGGGNQPQHF. CDR3 bases: TGTGCCAGCAGTTTATGGATAGGAGGGGGCGGCAATCAGCCCCAGCATTTT. This chain links TRBV28 with TRBJ1-5; 7 nucleotides match TRBD1. CDR1 MDHEN and CDR2 SYDVKM come from the germline V gene. The CDR3 is made up of 17 amino acids. V lost 0 bases to trimming and J lost 2 bases; unmatched junction nucleotides: 7.

The chain employs TRBV2 and TRBJ2-3; D perhaps matches TRBD1 (6 bases). The germline V gene encodes CDR1 SNHLY and CDR2 FYNNEI. The CDR3 contains 13 residues. The V and J ends lost 6 bases and 4 bases respectively, with 11 bases between them. This CDR3 reads CASRDRRSDTQYF. The CDR3 DNA sequence: TGTGCCAGCAGAGACAGGAGGTCAGATACGCAGTATTTT.

The V and J genes are TRBV4-2 and TRBJ2-1; 7 bases match TRBD2. Trimming removed 1 base from V and 8 bases from J; junction bases left unmatched: 14. CDR1 and CDR2 (germline): LGHNA, YNFKEQ. The CDR3 runs 17 residues. Written as DNA, the CDR3 is TGTGCCAGCAGCCAAGTGGCTAGCGGAGCGAAGGCGGATGAGCAGTTCTTC. Amino acid sequence: CASSQVASGAKADEQFF.

The J gene is TRBJ2-5, the V gene TRBV7-8, with D maybe TRBD2 (7 bases). CDR1 SGHVS and CDR2 FQNEAQ come from the germline V gene. Trimming pared 4 bases from V and 2 bases from J, leaving 23 bases between. The CDR3 spans 18 residues. CDR3 nucleotides: TGTGCCAGCAGCTCACCCAGGGGAGGGGTGCTGGGACAAGAGACCCAGTACTTC. Protein sequence: CASSSPRGGVLGQETQYF.

This chain links TRBV4-2 with TRBJ2-1; 10 bases are a match to TRBD2. Germline CDR1 is LGHNA and CDR2 is YNFKEQ. J lost 4 bases, V lost 1 base, and 7 bases had no gene match. CDR3 length: 17 amino acids. In DNA form, the CDR3 reads TGTGCCAGCAGCCAAGTCGCAGCGGGAGGGTCTTACAATGAGCAGTTCTTC. Translating gives CASSQVAAGGSYNEQFF.

This chain links TRBV11-2 with TRBJ2-1, with D perhaps TRBD2 (5 bases). V lost 4 bases, J lost 0 bases, and 22 bases lay in between. CDR3 length equals 19 residues. The germline CDR1 and CDR2 sequences are SGHAT and FQNNGV. In DNA, the CDR3 is TGTGCCAGCAGCTCCGGAACCCGACTGGCTCGGGGCTCCTACAATGAGCAGTTCTTC. It translates to CASSSGTRLARGSYNEQFF.

The chain combines TRBV4-1 with TRBJ1-1; perhaps TRBD1 as D (6 bases). Deletions cut 2 bases from V and 1 base from J, with 11 bases between. Germline V gene lookup returns CDR1 MGHRA and CDR2 YSYEKL. The length of the CDR3 is 15 residues. Here the CDR3 reads CASSQSGQQNTEAFF. CDR3 sequence (DNA): TGCGCCAGCAGCCAATCAGGACAGCAGAACACTGAAGCTTTCTTT.